A single sample is the source of the 27 T cell receptor beta chains below, sequenced in a study of CD8+ T cells in alopecia areata. Stated treatment: oral pan-JAK inhibitor, 5-10 mg twice daily. Extracted from the samples, RNA was reverse transcribed into cDNA to serve as the sequencing template. Method: immunoSEQ multiplex PCR; TCRdb's copy keeps in-frame clones and lacks some. The sample includes about 190,000 clones, about three fifths of them seen just once. Here the sequenced sample was CD4+ T cells sorted from blood, taken at week 4, from a patient treated with tofacitinib. The receptors were sampled from a human donor with alopecia areata.

This chain joins TRBV29-1 and TRBJ2-1, with D perhaps matching TRBD1 or TRBD2 (5 bases each). V was cut by 2 bases and J by 9 bases, with 14 bases left in between. This CDR3 has 13 residues. Germline V gene data show CDR1 as SQVTM and CDR2 as ANQGSEA. The DNA for the CDR3 is TGCAGCGTTGAAAAGTTCGGGGCCGGTGAGCAGTTCTTC. It codes for CSVEKFGAGEQFF.

This clone was found a few times. V usage is TRBV5-1 and J usage is TRBJ2-7, with D tentatively TRBD1 (6 bases). The CDR3 has 14 amino acids. The V gene lost 0 bases and the J gene lost 4 bases, with 11 bases spanning the gap. Germline V CDR1 and CDR2: SGHRS, YFSETQ. The CDR3 region is CASSLGDISYEQYF. The CDR3 region has the DNA TGCGCCAGCAGCTTGGGGGACATCAGTTACGAGCAGTACTTC.

The chain employs TRBV29-1 and TRBJ2-1; perhaps D is TRBD1 or TRBD2 (5 bases each). This CDR3 is 14 amino acids long. Trimming pared 4 bases from V and 6 bases from J, leaving 16 bases between. Germline V gene sequence: CDR1 SQVTM, CDR2 ANQGSEA. In DNA form, the CDR3 reads TGCAGCGTTGGTCGGGACCCTGAGGGCAATGAGCAGTTCTTC. Amino acids: CSVGRDPEGNEQFF.

The chain carries TRBV13 and TRBJ1-2; tentative D call: TRBD1 (5 bases). The germline V gene encodes CDR1 PRHDT and CDR2 FYEKMQ (reference sequence). CDR3 length: 14 residues. V was pared by 1 base and J by 0 bases, with 6 bases between. The CDR3 DNA sequence: TGTGCCAGCAGCTTAGAGGGGACTAACTATGGCTACACCTTC. It encodes CASSLEGTNYGYTF.

This clone was seen only a few times. The chain has TRBV6-5 and TRBJ1-2; D unclear. With 0 bases removed from V and 6 bases from J, the gap between germline ends came to 14 bases. The CDR3 has 15 amino acids. From germline, CDR1 is MNHEY and CDR2 SVGAGI. For the CDR3, the DNA is TGTGCCAGCAGTTACTCGAACGCGGCTAAAGATGGCTACACCTTC. This translates into CASSYSNAAKDGYTF.

The chain joins TRBV2 to TRBJ2-2, with TRBD2 as a possible D gene (6 bases). V was cut by 8 bases and J by 7 bases, with 17 bases left in between. Germline CDR1 reads SNHLY; CDR2 reads FYNNEI. The CDR3 contains 14 residues. This CDR3 reads CASPPALGGGELFF. The CDR3 DNA reads TGTGCCAGCCCCCCGGCCCTGGGGGGCGGGGAGCTGTTTTTT.

This clone showed up just a few times. The CDR3 sequence: CASSLLGRNNQPQHF. CDR3 in DNA: TGTGCCAGCAGTTTACTTGGGCGGAATAATCAGCCCCAGCATTTT. This chain joins TRBV28 and TRBJ1-5; no reliable D call. This CDR3 has 15 amino acids. Germline assignment: CDR1 MDHEN and CDR2 SYDVKM. V lost 2 bases, J lost 4 bases, and 12 bases lay in between. Full variable domain (rest looked up from reference TRBV28 and TRBJ1-5): DVKVTQSSRYLVKRTGEKVFLECVQDMDHENMFWYRQDPGLGLRLIYFSYDVKMKEKGDIPEGYSVSREKKERFSLILESASTNQTSMYLCASSLLGRNNQPQHFGDGTRLSIL.

V usage is TRBV9 and J usage is TRBJ1-4; perhaps TRBD1 as D (5 bases). The CDR3 runs 14 residues. Trimming took 0 bases from V and 8 from J, leaving 11 bases between them. From germline, CDR1 is SGDLS and CDR2 YYNGEE. CDR3 loop: CASSVGQGGEKLFF. The CDR3 bases are TGTGCCAGCAGCGTAGGCCAGGGCGGGGAAAAACTGTTTTTT.

The V call is TRBV6-5, the J call TRBJ2-1; the D is unclear. This CDR3 has 14 residues. The V end lost 2 bases, the J end lost 8 bases, and 13 bases lay between the germline ends. The germline CDR1 and CDR2 sequences are MNHEY and SVGAGI. CDR3 in amino acids: CASSYRFENYEQFF. The DNA of the CDR3 is TGTGCCAGCAGTTACCGGTTCGAGAACTATGAGCAGTTCTTC.

The chain recombines TRBV28 with TRBJ2-7, with 7 nucleotides matching TRBD1. Germline loops: CDR1 MDHEN, CDR2 SYDVKM. J was trimmed by 9 bases and V by 3 bases; bases with no gene match: 5. This CDR3 region has 12 residues. The chain's CDR3 is CASSFDRDGQYF. CDR3 nucleotide sequence: TGTGCCAGCAGTTTCGACAGGGATGGGCAGTACTTC.

This chain connects TRBV11-1 to TRBJ2-2; the D is unclear. Trimming took 8 bases from V and 1 from J, leaving 14 bases between them. This CDR3 has 15 residues. The germline CDR1 and CDR2 sequences are SGHAT and FQDESV (reference sequence). This chain's CDR3 is CASGSQIGNTGELFF. The CDR3 DNA reads TGTGCCAGCGGGTCCCAGATCGGGAACACCGGGGAGCTGTTTTTT.

This clone was recorded a few times. The V call is TRBV19, the J call TRBJ1-2; 7 bases agree with TRBD1. Germline V gene data show CDR1 as LNHDA and CDR2 as SQIVND (reference sequence). This CDR3 region has 11 residues. Losses at the gene ends were 8 bases for V and 5 bases for J; bases not matched to a gene: 2. The CDR3 sequence: CASGQAYGYTF. The CDR3 DNA reads as TGTGCCAGTGGACAGGCATATGGCTACACCTTC.

The CDR3 region has the DNA TGTGCCAGCAGTCTATCCAGCGTCAATGAGCAGTTCTTC. This codes for CASSLSSVNEQFF. V usage is TRBV13 and J usage is TRBJ2-1; D not certain. CDR3 size: 13 residues. Germline CDR1 reads PRHDT; CDR2 reads FYEKMQ (reference sequence). Trimming left V 6 bases short and J 6 bases short, with 12 bases between.

This clone was observed a few times. The chain links TRBV29-1 to TRBJ2-2; 8 bases are a match to TRBD2. This CDR3 has 12 amino acids. The V gene end was trimmed by 6 bases and the J gene end by 7 bases; junction bases not matched to a gene: 4. Germline V gives CDR1 SQVTM, CDR2 ANQGSEA. The CDR3 spells CSVAGVIGELFF. The DNA of the CDR3 is TGCAGCGTAGCGGGAGTCATCGGGGAGCTGTTTTTT.

The genes are TRBV25-1 and TRBJ1-2, with 7 bases matching TRBD1. This CDR3 region has 14 residues. In germline, CDR1 is MGHDK, CDR2 SYGVNS. With 6 bases clipped from V and 3 bases from J, the junction kept 7 bases outside the gene matches. Here the CDR3 reads CASSGQDFYYGYTF. In nucleotides, the CDR3 is TGTGCCAGCAGCGGACAGGACTTCTACTATGGCTACACCTTC.

This chain uses TRBV29-1 with TRBJ1-5; 7 bases agree with TRBD1. This CDR3 spans 15 amino acids. The V and J ends lost 6 bases and 4 bases, in that order; junction bases with no gene match: 12. From germline, CDR1 is SQVTM and CDR2 ANQGSEA. In DNA, the CDR3 is TGCAGCGTCGCACAGGGGAAGGGATGGAATCAGCCCCAGCATTTT. Its protein is CSVAQGKGWNQPQHF. Based on the CDR3 plus reference TRBV29-1 and TRBJ1-5, the full variable domain is SAVISQKPSRDICQRGTSLTIQCQVDSQVTMMFWYRQQPGQSLTLIATANQGSEATYESGFVIDKFPISRPNLTFSTLTVSNMSPEDSSIYLCSVAQGKGWNQPQHFGDGTRLSIL.

V is TRBV5-8 and J is TRBJ2-3; D gene uncertain. CDR3 length: 13 residues. The V gene lost 4 bases and the J gene lost 4 bases, with 10 bases spanning the gap. The germline CDR1 and CDR2 sequences are SGHTS and YDEGEE. The CDR3 nucleotides read TGTGCCAGCAGCCCCTTGACTCCAGATACGCAGTATTTT. Amino acids: CASSPLTPDTQYF.

The genes are TRBV9 and TRBJ2-3; TRBD2 agrees at 7 bases. Germline CDR1 is SGDLS and CDR2 is YYNGEE. The CDR3 loop spans 17 amino acids. Trimming cost V 0 bases and J 4 bases; bases outside gene matches: 11. This CDR3 is CASSVGVGGSDADTQYF. The CDR3 coding sequence is TGTGCCAGCAGCGTAGGGGTCGGCGGGAGTGACGCAGATACGCAGTATTTT.

The chain links TRBV29-1 to TRBJ2-3, with D perhaps TRBD1 (5 bases). Deletions cut 8 bases from V and 7 bases from J, with 19 bases between. Germline V gives CDR1 SQVTM, CDR2 ANQGSEA. This CDR3 region has 13 residues. CDR3 sequence reads: CSLDPETVNTQYF. Written as DNA, the CDR3 is TGCAGCCTCGATCCGGAGACAGTAAATACGCAGTATTTT.

The J gene is TRBJ2-5, the V gene TRBV29-1; perhaps TRBD2 as D (6 bases). Germline loops: CDR1 SQVTM, CDR2 ANQGSEA. With 7 bases removed from V and 4 bases from J, the gap between germline ends came to 10 bases. This CDR3 has 11 amino acids. Written as DNA, the CDR3 is TGCAGCGCGGGGGAGCTAGAGACCCAGTACTTC. It translates to CSAGELETQYF. Complete variable domain (other parts from reference TRBV29-1 and TRBJ2-5): SAVISQKPSRDICQRGTSLTIQCQVDSQVTMMFWYRQQPGQSLTLIATANQGSEATYESGFVIDKFPISRPNLTFSTLTVSNMSPEDSSIYLCSAGELETQYFGPGTRLLVL.

This clone has at least ten counts. CDR3 in DNA: TGTGCCAGCAGTTCACATGGGCCTGCTAACTATGGCTACACCTTC. Amino acids: CASSSHGPANYGYTF. The rearrangement uses TRBV27 and TRBJ1-2; no clear D. The CDR3 extends over 15 amino acids. The germline V gene encodes CDR1 MNHEY and CDR2 SMNVEV (reference sequence). V gave up 4 bases and J gave up 0 bases, with 12 bases separating them.

The CDR3 is CSVKQGDIQYF. CDR3 DNA: TGCAGCGTAAAACAGGGGGACATTCAGTACTTC. This chain links TRBV29-1 with TRBJ2-4; TRBD1 aligns across 8 bases. Germline V gene lookup returns CDR1 SQVTM and CDR2 ANQGSEA. The trim removed 6 bases at V and 8 bases at J, leaving 3 bases unmatched. The CDR3 spans 11 residues.

The rearrangement uses TRBV4-2 and TRBJ1-4, with a tentative D call TRBD1 (5 bases). V was pared by 2 bases and J by 12 bases, with 10 bases between. The CDR3 has 12 amino acids. Germline lookup yields CDR1 LGHNA and CDR2 YNFKEQ. As DNA, the CDR3 is TGTGCCAGCAGCCAATTACAGGATCAACTGTTTTTT. Amino acid sequence: CASSQLQDQLFF.

V and J are TRBV30 and TRBJ2-1, with 11 bases aligning to TRBD2. Germline V gene data show CDR1 as GTSNPN and CDR2 as SVGIG (reference sequence). V lost 2 bases and J lost 8; bases outside the gene matches: 11. CDR3 size: 16 residues. CDR3 protein: CAWSRNSGRGSDEQFF. The CDR3 DNA reads as TGTGCCTGGAGTCGAAATAGCGGGAGGGGTTCGGATGAGCAGTTCTTC.

In its sample, this clone was seen a few times. This chain links TRBV5-1 with TRBJ2-4, with 8 bases that match TRBD1. Germline trimming cut 4 bases from V and 1 base from J; bases unmatched to any gene: 7. Germline V gives CDR1 SGHRS, CDR2 YFSETQ. The CDR3 covers 16 residues. This chain's CDR3 is CASSPGQGAAKNIQYF. In nucleotides, the CDR3 is TGCGCCAGCAGCCCCGGACAGGGAGCGGCCAAAAACATTCAGTACTTC.

This clone has more than one count but fewer than ten. V usage is TRBV29-1 and J usage is TRBJ2-5, with 7 bases matching TRBD2. CDR3 length equals 13 residues. After removal of 1 base from V and 5 bases from J, the junction contained 4 bases not matched to a gene. Germline-derived CDR1 and CDR2 are SQVTM and ANQGSEA. DNA for the CDR3: TGCAGCGTTGAAGGGCGGGAGCTGGAGACCCAGTACTTC. Translated, it gives CSVEGRELETQYF. Together with reference TRBV29-1 and TRBJ2-5, the CDR3 gives the full variable domain: SAVISQKPSRDICQRGTSLTIQCQVDSQVTMMFWYRQQPGQSLTLIATANQGSEATYESGFVIDKFPISRPNLTFSTLTVSNMSPEDSSIYLCSVEGRELETQYFGPGTRLLVL.

This chain connects TRBV30 to TRBJ1-4, with D maybe TRBD1 (5 bases). The germline V gene has CDR1 GTSNPN and CDR2 SVGIG (reference sequence). The CDR3 is 15 amino acids. V shed 2 bases and J shed 0 bases, with 10 bases lying between them. CDR3: CAWSRGEATNEKLFF. The CDR3 region has the DNA TGTGCCTGGAGTAGGGGAGAAGCAACTAATGAAAAACTGTTTTTT. The full variable domain, its missing parts supplied by reference TRBV30 and TRBJ1-4, is SQTIHQWPATLVQPVGSPLSLECTVEGTSNPNLYWYRQAAGRGLQLLFYSVGIGQISSEVPQNLSASRPQDRQFILSSKKLLLSDSGFYLCAWSRGEATNEKLFFGSGTQLSVL.